This T cell receptor beta chain was retrieved from a study of cytomegalovirus exposure and HLA in healthy donors. Looking at the study overall: It was reported in a later analysis that the 120 or so validation repertoires used the same platform as the roughly 640 first-cohort repertoires.

V shed 2 bases, J shed 5 bases, and the junction held 11 bases outside the gene matches. CDR1 is SGHDN, CDR2 FVKESK, per germline. The CDR3 covers 16 residues. Profiled with immunoSEQ multiplex PCR; TCRdb holds only in-frame clones, not every one. This sample has 70,000 to 85,000 clones; roughly 94% occur once, and the top ten carry around 1.9%. Study-wide results and caveats: Through in vitro validation, a few CMV-associated chains were shown to be specific for CMV antigens.

Remarks on this clone: Its antigen is not known.

Sequenced: PBMCs. The origin of this receptor is a woman between 18 and 30 years old in good health and CMV-seropositive. V usage is TRBV14 and J usage is TRBJ1-2; the match to TRBD1 covers 7 bases. CDR3: CASSQLGQELRYGYTF. For the CDR3, the DNA is TGTGCCAGCAGCCAATTAGGACAGGAACTTCGGTATGGCTACACCTTC.